This entry lists 2 T cell receptor beta chains sequenced from one sample in a study of CD8 T cells in Susac syndrome. Reverse transcription of about 0.45 to 1 ug RNA was performed with random hexamers. MiXCR was run by TCRdb on the immunoSEQ multiplex PCR reads, yielding one entry per CDR3 protein. The data contain a few hundred thousand distinct CDR3 sequences, about 85% of them singletons. Sample: CD8+ T cells from PBMCs. The receptor set was obtained from a human donor with multiple sclerosis.

This sequence joins TRBV5-6 and TRBJ2-2, with a weak D call TRBD2 (5 bases). CDR1 is SGHDT, CDR2 YYEEEE, per germline. The CDR3 contains 13 residues. V was cut by 4 bases and J by 7 bases, with 11 bases left in between. DNA of the CDR3: TGTGCCAGCAGCCGGGAACTGGTCGGGGAGCTGTTTTTT. This gives the protein CASSRELVGELFF.

The chain is built from TRBV6-4 and TRBJ1-2; D not resolved. The CDR3 is 16 residues long. CDR1 is MRHNA and CDR2 is SNTAGT in the germline V gene. V shed 4 bases and J shed 2 bases, with 17 bases lying between them. The CDR3 is CASSVVMFQPNYGYTF. For the CDR3, the DNA is TGTGCCAGCAGTGTAGTGATGTTCCAACCGAACTATGGCTACACCTTC.